This T cell receptor (beta chain) was documented in a study of radiation and T cells in renal cell carcinoma. Study in general: Nephrectomy followed 15 Gy stereotactic body radiation by 4 weeks. Points from the study as a whole: Top tumor clonotypes rose in blood 2 weeks post-radiation, then contracted.

V gave up 3 bases and J gave up 5 bases, with 14 bases separating them. Per germline, CDR1 MNHEY and CDR2 SVGAGI. The CDR3 totals 15 residues. Here immunoSEQ multiplex PCR was the method, and the copy in TCRdb shows in-frame clones only, minus some. This sample has just over 150,000 clones, with about 87% found just once. A note on this clone: Antigen unknown.

Time point meaning: blood 2 weeks post-SBRT. This sample's treatment: 15 Gy SBRT to primary tumor, nephrectomy 4 weeks later. Serial blood draws occurred at baseline and 2 and 4 weeks post-SBRT. This renal cell carcinoma was of the clear cell type. The TCR comes from a woman in her forties or fifties with renal cell carcinoma. The chain joins TRBV6-5 to TRBJ1-5, with D tentatively TRBD1 (6 bases). The sequencing used blood, collected from a patient whose treatment included radiotherapy and nephrectomy. In nucleotides, the CDR3 is TGTGCCAGCAGTTATGGGCAGGGGCTGGATCAGCCCCAGCATTTT. It codes for CASSYGQGLDQPQHF.